What follows describes a single TCR beta chain. Study donors comprised healthy, HIV-negative adults devoid of recent acute infection or vaccination. This specimen comes from a study of shared clonotypes between healthy human individuals. Germline CDR1 reads MGHRA; CDR2 reads YSYEKL. Trimming cost V 4 bases and J 8 bases; bases outside gene matches: 8. The CDR3 runs 15 residues. Per the original data handling: Because ImmunoSEQ provided only junction sequences with no quality scores, the filtering differed. Only in-frame clones appear in the TCRdb table, and some are missing; sequencing was by immunoSEQ multiplex PCR. V and J calls and clone size are as listed in that table; D and trimming were resolved from the DNA. The top ten hold about 0.36% of the sample, which has approximately 2,000,000 clones, 92% seen once.

The V call is TRBV4-1, the J call TRBJ1-2; 12 bases map to TRBD1. Source material: naive CD4+ T cells from PBMCs. The subset is: CD45RA+ positively selected. The clonotype originates from a man aged 18 to 35 in good health. Some clones in this sample may be carry-over from other donors' samples. The CDR3 DNA sequence: TGCGCCAGCAGCCCCCCGGGACAGGGGGCTAGCGGCTACACCTTC. It translates to CASSPPGQGASGYTF.